The T cell receptor beta chain under discussion was sequenced for a study of CXCR3-negative and CXCR3-positive naive CD8 T cells. Study conclusions and caveats: TRB CDR3s were more hydrophobic in CXCR3-positive than in CXCR3-negative naive cells.

The CDR3 contains 14 residues. As for this clonotype: What it binds is not known.

Researchers prepared the TRB cDNA libraries using 5' RACE with UMI labels. TCRdb reprocessed the 5' RACE reads and reports one entry per CDR3 protein, with no DNA. This repertoire includes around 120,000 distinct CDR3 sequences. This clonotype was sampled from a human donor in good health. Some clones in this sample may be carry-over from other donors' samples. Sample: naive CXCR3+ CD8+ T cells from blood. Subset in this sample: CD45RO-CCR7+CD27+CD95- naive CD8+ T cells expressing CXCR3 (TNR3+). The J gene is TRBJ2-2, the V gene TRBV12-3 or TRBV12-4. CDR3 protein: CATLPWENPGELFF.